The table lists the clone carrying this T cell receptor (delta chain) with a few counts. What it binds is not known. A read error likely explains why the TCRdb protein, taken from a much larger clone, differs from this DNA's translation at residue 4; the protein shown is translated from the DNA. The entry originates in a study of γδ T cells in repeated Plasmodium falciparum infection. Study context: Over roughly 600 days, donors received four mosquito-bite P. falciparum NF54 infections. Malian repertoires were sampled cross-sectionally without transmission and longitudinally through febrile malaria. General study findings and limits: Malian children's Vdelta2-negative repertoires appeared more expanded and less diverse than Australians'.

TCRdb made new clone calls on the multiplex PCR reads using CATT. The sample consists of about 89,000 delta-chain clones, approximately 1.5% of them appearing once. The V end lost 6 bases, the J end lost 0 bases, and 16 bases lay between the germline ends. This CDR3 region has 15 residues. Per the germline V gene, CDR1 is GEAIGNYY and CDR2 is EKD. Bulk repertoires came from Vgamma9/Vdelta2+ or Vdelta2-negative gammadelta T cells flow-sorted from PBMC. This chain links TRDV2 with TRDJ1; D is possibly TRDD3 (6 bases). The sequenced material came from gamma-delta T cells from blood. The sequence was collected from a pool of human donors (malaria-infected and uninfected, not separated). The DNA for the CDR3 is TGTGCCTGTTACGCCTGGGGACAGGACACCGATAAACTCATCTTT. Protein product: CACYAWGQDTDKLIF.